This T cell receptor beta chain was recovered during a study of OX40 agonist ivuxolimab in advanced cancers. Across the study: A history of anti-PD-1, anti-PD-L1 or anti-CTLA-4 therapy was acceptable, and approximately 40% had some.

The data were produced by immunoSEQ multiplex PCR, yet TCRdb's version contains in-frame clones alone and is incomplete. The sample includes approximately 69,000 clones, almost 90% seen only once; the top ten take roughly 10%. The sequence was collected from an adult with an advanced solid tumor such as melanoma, head and neck, liver or kidney cancer. Material: CD4+ or CD8+ T cells sorted from blood, obtained in a trial of the OX40 agonist ivuxolimab.

CDR3 in amino acids: CASSWGPYEQYF. As DNA, the CDR3 is TGTGCCAGCAGTTGGGGACCCTACGAGCAGTACTTC. The chain recombines TRBV6-6 with TRBJ2-7; D tentatively fits TRBD1 or TRBD2 (5 bases each). CDR1 and CDR2 (germline): MNHNY, SVGAGI (reference sequence). The V and J ends lost 4 bases and 2 bases respectively, with 6 bases between them. The CDR3 sequence is 12 residues long.